The source of this T cell receptor beta chain is a study of control samples from healthy donors and cancer patients (dated by TCRdb to between 2020 and 2021). V loses 6 bases, J loses 0 bases, and the germline ends lie 12 bases apart. The germline V gene yields MNHEY for CDR1 and SVGAGI for CDR2. CDR3 length: 15 amino acids, cysteine to phenylalanine. Solely the CDR3 DNA is kept, with 45 bases framed from the first base. The library was built by means of the immunoSEQ multiplex PCR assay. TCRdb re-hosts the immuneACCESS table, in-frame sequences only. Its copies lack some clones; in the studies checked, an unresolved V gene accounts for under half of them, and the cause for the rest is not known. In this sample the table shows approximately 120,000 clones, over 75% of which occur a single time. The ten largest clones add up to about 3% of the sample. In regard to this clone: Its target antigen remains unknown. Base qualities are missing; no much larger clone stands one base away.

The receptor was derived from a man between 60 and 75 years old in good health. The chain was built from TRBV6-5 and TRBJ1-3; the D gene assignment is ambiguous. The sequencing input was blood. The sequenced DNA: TGTGCCAGCAGCGTCGGCGGGAGCTCTGGAAACACCATATATTTT. Its translation reads: CASSVGGSSGNTIYF.